This TCR beta chain originates from a study of shared clonotypes between healthy human individuals. Here immunoSEQ multiplex PCR was the method, and the copy in TCRdb shows in-frame clones only, minus some. Of about 2.3 million clones listed, 85% to 95% are singletons. Trimming left V 4 bases short and J 4 bases short, with 16 bases between. Germline lookup yields CDR1 LNHDA and CDR2 SQIVND (reference sequence). There are 16 residues in the CDR3. The source material was naive CD4+ T cells from PBMCs. Described subset: CD45RA+ positively selected. The V and J genes are TRBV19 and TRBJ2-2; weak D call: TRBD2 (6 bases). The source is a man between 18 and 35 years old in good health. Some clones in this sample may be carry-over from other donors' samples. CDR3 nucleotides: TGTGCCAGTAGTACACTGGGGGGTTGGGTCACCGGGGAGCTGTTTTTT. It translates to CASSTLGGWVTGELFF.